This T cell receptor (beta chain) was recovered during a study of blood T cell repertoires in COVID-19. The CDR3 is 15 residues long. CDR1 and CDR2 (germline): SGHVS, FQNEAQ. J gave up 8 bases and V 5 bases, and 12 bases lay outside the gene matches. The data were produced by immunoSEQ multiplex PCR, yet TCRdb's version contains in-frame clones alone and is incomplete. This table has fewer than 450,000 clones, roughly 90% appearing once. Sequencing was performed on peripheral blood. The chain uses TRBV7-8 and TRBJ1-2; TRBD1 matches at 9 bases. The sequence was obtained from a woman in her seventies with COVID-19, enrolled during active disease. The DNA of the CDR3 is TGTGCCAGCAGCGGAAGGACAGGGGTCCTTGGGGGCTACACCTTC. The encoded protein is CASSGRTGVLGGYTF. The full variable domain, with the rest looked up from reference TRBV7-8 and TRBJ1-2, is GAGVSQSPRYKVAKRGQDVALRCDPISGHVSLFWYQQALGQGPEFLTYFQNEAQLDKSGLPSDRFFAERPEGSVSTLKIQRTQQEDSAVYLCASSGRTGVLGGYTFGSGTRLTVV.